Presented here are 25 T cell receptor beta chains from one specimen sequenced in a study of CD8 T cells in Susac syndrome. Reverse transcription of about 0.5 to 1 ug RNA was carried out with random hexamers. MiXCR, applied by TCRdb to the immunoSEQ multiplex PCR reads, yields one record per CDR3 protein. In the table there are 75,000 to 100,000 distinct CDR3 sequences, around 94% of which are singletons. The sequenced sample consisted of CD8+ T cells from PBMCs. The receptors here all came from a human donor with Susac syndrome.

This rearrangement joins TRBV3-1 to TRBJ2-1; no clear D gene. The CDR3 covers 16 residues. The V and J ends lost 0 bases and 4 bases respectively, with 13 bases between them. Per germline, CDR1 LGHDT and CDR2 YNNKEL (reference sequence). The CDR3 spells CASSQDVQFGYNEQFF. CDR3 DNA: TGTGCCAGCAGCCAAGACGTTCAGTTTGGGTACAATGAGCAGTTCTTC.

This clonotype came up once. One end of the junction fails to match germline, which may point to a read error. This chain connects TRBV14 to TRBJ1-1; 8 bases match TRBD1. The length of the CDR3 is 14 residues. In germline, CDR1 is SGHDN, CDR2 FVKESK. The CDR3 DNA is TGTGCCAGCAGCCTTGGACAGGGAGGCACTGAAGCCTTCTTT. Protein: CASSLGQGGTEAFF.

This clonotype has a single count. CDR3 sequence: CASTLNGKGTEAFF. DNA of the CDR3: TGTGCCAGCACCTTAAATGGTAAGGGCACTGAAGCTTTCTTT. The chain links TRBV6-1 to TRBJ1-1; D not certain. Trimming pared 7 bases from V and 4 bases from J, leaving 16 bases between. The germline CDR1 and CDR2 sequences are MNHNS and SASEGT. The length of the CDR3 is 14 residues.

This clonotype came up once. The rearrangement uses TRBV7-9 and TRBJ2-7; no clear D. In germline, CDR1 is SEHNR, CDR2 FQNEAQ (reference sequence). The CDR3 has 11 amino acids. Trimming shortened V by 0 bases and J by 7 bases, and 4 bases separated the two germline ends. The CDR3 loop is CASSLAVEQYF. The CDR3 DNA is TGTGCCAGCAGCTTAGCCGTGGAGCAGTACTTC.

The V gene is TRBV6-4, the J gene TRBJ2-1; 11 bases are a match to TRBD2. Germline-derived CDR1 and CDR2 are MRHNA and SNTAGT. V lost 3 bases to trimming and J lost 7 bases; unmatched junction nucleotides: 5. The CDR3 has 15 amino acids. In nucleotides, the CDR3 is TGTGCCAGCAGTGAAATAGCGGGAGGGGTAAATGAGCAGTTCTTC. Its protein product is CASSEIAGGVNEQFF.

This clonotype occurred once. This chain connects TRBV13 to TRBJ2-5; 12 bases map to TRBD1. The CDR3 is 16 amino acids. Losses at the gene ends were 5 bases for V and 5 bases for J; bases not matched to a gene: 9. Germline CDR1 reads PRHDT; CDR2 reads FYEKMQ (reference sequence). The DNA of the CDR3 is TGTGCCAGCAGCCGGCGGGACAGGGGGCGCGGGGAGACCCAGTACTTC. The encoded protein is CASSRRDRGRGETQYF.

The CDR3 here is CSAVARVWVGETQYF. In nucleotides, the CDR3 is TGCAGTGCTGTTGCCCGGGTTTGGGTGGGAGAGACCCAGTACTTC. This sequence joins TRBV20-1 and TRBJ2-5; D gene ambiguous. Trimming removed 5 bases at V and 4 bases at J, with 20 bases between. This CDR3 region has 15 residues. Germline lookup yields CDR1 DFQATT and CDR2 SNEGSKA (reference sequence).

CDR3 bases: TGTGCCAGTACCGGGACTAGCGTTTCTCAGACCCAGTACTTC. Translating gives CASTGTSVSQTQYF. The rearrangement joins TRBV7-9 to TRBJ2-5, with TRBD2 matching over 10 bases. V lost 9 bases to trimming and J lost 6 bases; unmatched junction nucleotides: 10. The germline V gene encodes CDR1 SEHNR and CDR2 FQNEAQ (reference sequence). This CDR3 comprises 14 residues. Full variable domain (missing parts from reference TRBV7-9 and TRBJ2-5): DTGVSQNPRHKITKRGQNVTFRCDPISEHNRLYWYRQTLGQGPEFLTYFQNEAQLEKSRLLSDRFSAERPKGSFSTLEIQRTEQGDSAMYLCASTGTSVSQTQYFGPGTRLLVL.

The chain is built from TRBV15 and TRBJ2-6; 7 positions agree with TRBD2. The CDR3 length is 15 residues. CDR1 and CDR2 from the germline V gene are LNHNV and YYDKDF (reference sequence). V lost 7 bases and J lost 0; bases outside the gene matches: 3. The chain's CDR3 is CATTREHSGANVLTF. The DNA for the CDR3 is TGTGCCACCACGCGGGAGCACTCTGGGGCCAACGTCCTGACTTTC.

The chain recombines TRBV7-9 with TRBJ2-7; a weak D match, TRBD2 (6 bases). The CDR3 extends over 15 amino acids. Trimming removed 5 bases at V and 7 bases at J, with 21 bases between. Per the germline V gene, CDR1 is SEHNR and CDR2 is FQNEAQ (reference sequence). The CDR3 DNA reads as TGTGCCAGCAGCCCTCCCGCGGCGGGGCCGGGGGAGCAGTACTTC. Its translation is CASSPPAAGPGEQYF.

The chain recombines TRBV6-5 with TRBJ2-1; 8 bases match TRBD1. Germline CDR1 is MNHEY and CDR2 is SVGAGI. There are 15 residues in the CDR3. Losses at the gene ends were 4 bases for V and 10 bases for J; bases not matched to a gene: 12. As DNA, the CDR3 is TGTGCCAGCAGTTGGGTGACAGGGGATTTCGGCGAGCAGTTCTTC. Translation: CASSWVTGDFGEQFF.

The J gene is TRBJ2-1, the V gene TRBV9, with 7 bases fitting TRBD2. The CDR3 is made up of 17 amino acids. Trimming at V came to 4 bases and at J to 4 bases, leaving 14 bases not matched to a gene. The germline gives CDR1 SGDLS, CDR2 YYNGEE. The DNA of the CDR3 is TGTGCCAGCAGCCCTCAACGGGACTACGATTCGTACAATGAGCAGTTCTTC. Translating it yields CASSPQRDYDSYNEQFF.

V gene TRBV7-8 combines with J gene TRBJ1-5; D may be TRBD1 (6 bases). The CDR3 has 14 amino acids. Germline V gives CDR1 SGHVS, CDR2 FQNEAQ. V lost 3 bases and J lost 9, with 15 bases in between. The CDR3 nucleotides read TGTGCCAGCAGCTTTGGGACACTCGAACCGCCCCAGCATTTT. This translates into CASSFGTLEPPQHF.

This sequence joins TRBV7-9 and TRBJ2-7; weak D call: TRBD2 (6 bases). From germline, CDR1 is SEHNR and CDR2 FQNEAQ (reference sequence). The CDR3 is made up of 15 amino acids. The germline V and J ends were trimmed by 2 bases and 5 bases, with 16 bases remaining between them. The CDR3 loop reads CASSLMAGTRNEQYF. CDR3 sequence (DNA): TGTGCCAGCAGCTTAATGGCGGGAACCAGGAACGAGCAGTACTTC.

In nucleotides, the CDR3 is TGTGCCACCAGCAGAGTGGGGGACGGCCAAGAGACCCAGTACTTC. Protein product: CATSRVGDGQETQYF. The V gene is TRBV15, the J gene TRBJ2-5; tentatively, D is TRBD1 or TRBD2 (5 bases each). In germline, CDR1 is LNHNV, CDR2 YYDKDF (reference sequence). The CDR3 is 15 amino acids. Trimming took 1 base from V and 1 from J, leaving 10 bases between them.

This chain connects TRBV7-9 to TRBJ1-2; 8 bases align to TRBD1. The germline gives CDR1 SEHNR, CDR2 FQNEAQ (reference sequence). V lost 0 bases to trimming and J lost 5 bases; unmatched junction nucleotides: 11. This CDR3 has 17 amino acids. This chain's CDR3 is CASSLAGTGRLFYGYTF. In nucleotides, the CDR3 is TGTGCCAGCAGCTTAGCCGGGACAGGCCGACTCTTTTATGGCTACACCTTC.

The CDR3 sequence is CASSPLGEKLFF. DNA of the CDR3: TGTGCCAGCAGCCCCTTAGGTGAAAAACTGTTTTTT. The rearrangement joins TRBV4-2 to TRBJ1-4; D uncertain. There are 12 residues in the CDR3. CDR1 is LGHNA, CDR2 YNFKEQ, per germline. Trimming stripped 4 bases from V and 7 bases from J, with 7 bases between.

The chain carries TRBV11-2 and TRBJ2-7; unclear D gene. Looked up from germline, CDR1 is SGHAT and CDR2 is FQNNGV. CDR3 length equals 12 residues. With 1 base removed from V and 3 bases from J, the gap between germline ends came to 4 bases. The chain's CDR3 is CASSLVYYEQYF. Written as DNA, the CDR3 is TGTGCCAGCAGCTTAGTTTACTACGAGCAGTACTTC.

This rearrangement joins TRBV7-3 to TRBJ2-1; 10 bases fit TRBD2. Germline V gives CDR1 SGHTA, CDR2 FQGTGA. The CDR3 contains 18 residues. V lost 4 bases to trimming and J lost 5 bases; unmatched junction nucleotides: 14. Here the CDR3 DNA reads TGTGCCAGCAGCTCCCCCGGGACTAGCGTCCGAAGACACAATGAGCAGTTCTTC. The encoded protein is CASSSPGTSVRRHNEQFF.

The V gene is TRBV25-1, the J gene TRBJ2-6; D tentatively fits TRBD1 or TRBD2 (7 bases each). The germline CDR1 and CDR2 sequences are MGHDK and SYGVNS. Trimming took off 3 bases at V and 0 bases at J, with 15 bases between the two ends. This CDR3 region has 18 residues. The chain's CDR3 is CASSDIPGGASGANVLTF. Here the CDR3 DNA reads TGTGCCAGCAGTGATATTCCAGGGGGGGCCTCTGGGGCCAACGTCCTGACTTTC.

The rearrangement links TRBV28 to TRBJ1-2; TRBD1 matches 12 bases. The V gene end was trimmed by 5 bases and the J gene end by 5 bases; junction bases not matched to a gene: 6. This CDR3 is built from 15 residues. Germline V CDR1 and CDR2: MDHEN, SYDVKM. Here the CDR3 DNA reads TGTGCCAGCAGTCTCGGGACAGGGGGCGCGTATGGCTACACCTTC. This gives the protein CASSLGTGGAYGYTF.

CDR3 coding DNA: TGTGCCAGCAGCTTAGATGGGAACATTCAGTACTTC. As protein: CASSLDGNIQYF. V usage is TRBV11-2 and J usage is TRBJ2-4, with unresolved D. This CDR3 spans 12 amino acids. With 0 bases removed from V and 7 bases from J, the gap between germline ends came to 4 bases. Germline V gives CDR1 SGHAT, CDR2 FQNNGV. Filled out from reference TRBV11-2 and TRBJ2-4, the complete variable domain reads EAGVAQSPRYKIIEKRQSVAFWCNPISGHATLYWYQQILGQGPKLLIQFQNNGVVDDSQLPKDRFSAERLKGVDSTLKIQPAKLEDSAVYLCASSLDGNIQYFGAGTRLSVL.

The V gene is TRBV30, the J gene TRBJ1-2; D uncertain. CDR1 is GTSNPN, CDR2 SVGIG, per germline (reference sequence). The V end was cut by 4 bases, the J end by 4 bases, with 13 bases between. The CDR3 is 13 residues long. CDR3 DNA sequence: TGTGCCTGGATGTGGAGCCCTTCCTATGGCTACACCTTC. This encodes CAWMWSPSYGYTF.

V and J are TRBV3-1 and TRBJ2-5; D gene uncertain. The CDR3 is 14 amino acids. Germline CDR1 LGHDT, CDR2 YNNKEL (reference sequence). Trimming took off 5 bases at V and 2 bases at J, with 12 bases between the two ends. The CDR3 DNA sequence: TGTGCCAGCAGCAGTTGGGCAGAGCAAGAGACCCAGTACTTC. Translation gives CASSSWAEQETQYF.

The chain uses TRBV13 and TRBJ2-7; TRBD1 matches at 7 bases. The CDR3 length is 15 residues. Germline values: CDR1 PRHDT, CDR2 FYEKMQ (reference sequence). V dropped 5 bases and J dropped 3; count of bases not matched to a gene: 10. CDR3 sequence reads: CASSLRRTGDYEQYF. The CDR3 bases are TGTGCCAGCAGCCTCCGTAGGACAGGTGACTACGAGCAGTACTTC.